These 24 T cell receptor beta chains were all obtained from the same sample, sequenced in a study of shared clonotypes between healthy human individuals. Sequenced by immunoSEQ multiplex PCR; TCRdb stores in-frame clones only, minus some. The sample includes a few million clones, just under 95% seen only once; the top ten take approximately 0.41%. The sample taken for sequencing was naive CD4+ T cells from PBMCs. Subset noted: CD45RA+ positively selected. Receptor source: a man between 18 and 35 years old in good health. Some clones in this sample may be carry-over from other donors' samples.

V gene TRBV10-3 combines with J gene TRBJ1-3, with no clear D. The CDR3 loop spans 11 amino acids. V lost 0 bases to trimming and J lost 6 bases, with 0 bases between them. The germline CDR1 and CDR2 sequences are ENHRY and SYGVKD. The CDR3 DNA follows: TGTGCCATCAGTGAGTCAAACACCATATATTTT. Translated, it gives CAISESNTIYF.

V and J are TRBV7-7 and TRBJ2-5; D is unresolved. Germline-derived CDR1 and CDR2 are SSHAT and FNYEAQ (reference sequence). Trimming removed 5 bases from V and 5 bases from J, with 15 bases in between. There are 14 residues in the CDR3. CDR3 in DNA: TGTGCCAGCAGCCCGGTCGTGGGTCCGGAGACCCAGTACTTC. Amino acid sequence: CASSPVVGPETQYF.

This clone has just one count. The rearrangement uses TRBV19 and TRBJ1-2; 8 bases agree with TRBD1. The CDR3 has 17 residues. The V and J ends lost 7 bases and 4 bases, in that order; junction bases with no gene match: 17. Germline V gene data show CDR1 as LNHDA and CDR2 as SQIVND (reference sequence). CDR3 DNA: TGTGCCAGTACCCCCACACATCAAGACAGGGGCTTCTATGGCTACACCTTC. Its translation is CASTPTHQDRGFYGYTF.

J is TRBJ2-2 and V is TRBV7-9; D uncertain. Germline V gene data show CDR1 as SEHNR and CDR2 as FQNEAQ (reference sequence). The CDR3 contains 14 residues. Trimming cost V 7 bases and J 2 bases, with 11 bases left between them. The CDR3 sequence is CASNDTPNTGELFF. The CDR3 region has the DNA TGTGCCAGCAACGACACCCCTAACACCGGGGAGCTGTTTTTT.

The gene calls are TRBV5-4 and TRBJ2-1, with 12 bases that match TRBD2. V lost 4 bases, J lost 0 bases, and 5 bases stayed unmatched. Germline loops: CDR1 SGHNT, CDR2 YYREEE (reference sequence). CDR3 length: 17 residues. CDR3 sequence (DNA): TGTGCCAGCAGCGCCGGACTAGCGGGACGCTCCTACAATGAGCAGTTCTTC. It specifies CASSAGLAGRSYNEQFF.

CDR3 coding DNA: TGTGCCAGCAGCCAAGACACGAACGCCTACGAGCAGTACTTC. It codes for CASSQDTNAYEQYF. The chain uses TRBV4-2 and TRBJ2-7; no reliable D call. The CDR3 consists of 14 residues. Trimming removed 0 bases from V and 2 bases from J, with 8 bases in between. Germline V lookup: CDR1 LGHNA, CDR2 YNFKEQ.

CDR3 bases: TGTGCCAGCAGCTACACAGGGATGAACACTGAAGCTTTCTTT. Encoded protein: CASSYTGMNTEAFF. V is TRBV7-2 and J is TRBJ1-1, with D possibly matching TRBD1 (6 bases). Germline V CDR1 and CDR2: SGHTA, FQGNSA. This CDR3 is built from 14 residues. V lost 4 bases, J lost 0 bases, and 9 bases lay in between.

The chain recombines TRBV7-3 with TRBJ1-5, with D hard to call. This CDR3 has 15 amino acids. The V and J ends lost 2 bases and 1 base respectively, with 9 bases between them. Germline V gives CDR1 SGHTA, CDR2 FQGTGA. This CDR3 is CASSLGVASNQPQHF. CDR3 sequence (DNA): TGTGCCAGCAGCTTAGGTGTGGCGAGCAATCAGCCCCAGCATTTT.

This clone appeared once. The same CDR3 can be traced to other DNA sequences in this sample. The CDR3 DNA is TGTGCCAGCTCACCACAGGGTAACACCGGGGAGCTGTTTTTT. Protein: CASSPQGNTGELFF. The genes are TRBV18 and TRBJ2-2; D is unresolved. The CDR3 totals 14 residues. The germline V and J ends were trimmed by 1 base and 2 bases, with 5 bases remaining between them. CDR1 is KGHSH and CDR2 is LQKENI in the germline V gene. Full variable domain (outside the CDR3, taken from reference TRBV18 and TRBJ2-2): NAGVMQNPRHLVRRRGQEARLRCSPMKGHSHVYWYRQLPEEGLKFMVYLQKENIIDESGMPKERFSAEFPKEGPSILRIQQVVRGDSAAYFCASSPQGNTGELFFGEGSRLTVL.

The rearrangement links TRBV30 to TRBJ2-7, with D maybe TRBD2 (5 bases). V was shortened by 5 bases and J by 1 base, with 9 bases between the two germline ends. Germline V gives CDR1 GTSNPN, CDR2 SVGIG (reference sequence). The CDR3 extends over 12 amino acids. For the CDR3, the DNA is TGTGCCTGGGGACTTTCATCCTACGAGCAGTACTTC. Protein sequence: CAWGLSSYEQYF.

CDR3 sequence: CASGTSGGWNTIYF. DNA of the CDR3: TGTGCCAGCGGTACCTCAGGGGGCTGGAACACCATATATTTT. The chain uses TRBV27 and TRBJ1-3; 8 bases line up with TRBD1. Trimming removed 8 bases from V and 7 bases from J; junction bases left unmatched: 10. This CDR3 has 14 amino acids. Germline CDR1 is MNHEY and CDR2 is SMNVEV (reference sequence).

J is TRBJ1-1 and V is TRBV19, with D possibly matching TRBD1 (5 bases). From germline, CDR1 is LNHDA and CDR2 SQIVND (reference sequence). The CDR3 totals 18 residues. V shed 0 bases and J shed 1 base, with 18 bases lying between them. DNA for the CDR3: TGTGCCAGTAGTATAGACAGGGACGTATTCCGCGGGAACACTGAAGCTTTCTTT. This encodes CASSIDRDVFRGNTEAFF.

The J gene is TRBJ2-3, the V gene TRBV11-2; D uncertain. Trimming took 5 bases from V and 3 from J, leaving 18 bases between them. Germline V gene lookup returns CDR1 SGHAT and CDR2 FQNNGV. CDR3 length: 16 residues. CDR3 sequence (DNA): TGTGCCAGCAGCCCGGGCAGGAGTCGGTTTACAGATACGCAGTATTTT. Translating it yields CASSPGRSRFTDTQYF.

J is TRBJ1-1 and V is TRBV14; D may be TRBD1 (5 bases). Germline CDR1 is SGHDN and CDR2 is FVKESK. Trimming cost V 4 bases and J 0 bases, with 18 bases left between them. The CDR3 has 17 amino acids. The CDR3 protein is CASSPLGGGNMNTEAFF. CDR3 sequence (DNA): TGTGCCAGCAGCCCCCTTGGGGGGGGGAACATGAACACTGAAGCTTTCTTT.

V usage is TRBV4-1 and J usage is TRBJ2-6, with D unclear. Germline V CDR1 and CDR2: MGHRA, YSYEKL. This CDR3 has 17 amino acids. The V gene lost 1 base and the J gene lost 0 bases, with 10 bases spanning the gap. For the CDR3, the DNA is TGCGCCAGCAGCCAAGTTTCTGGCTTCTCTGGGGCCAACGTCCTGACTTTC. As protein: CASSQVSGFSGANVLTF.

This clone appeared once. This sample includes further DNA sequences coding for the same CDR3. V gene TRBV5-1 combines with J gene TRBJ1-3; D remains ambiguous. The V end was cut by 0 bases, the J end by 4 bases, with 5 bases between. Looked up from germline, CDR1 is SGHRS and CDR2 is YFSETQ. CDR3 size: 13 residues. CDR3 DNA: TGCGCCAGCAGCTTGGTAGTCGGAAACACCATATATTTT. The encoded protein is CASSLVVGNTIYF. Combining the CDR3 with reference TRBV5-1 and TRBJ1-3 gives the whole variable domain KAGVTQTPRYLIKTRGQQVTLSCSPISGHRSVSWYQQTPGQGLQFLFEYFSETQRNKGNFPGRFSGRQFSNSRSEMNVSTLELGDSALYLCASSLVVGNTIYFGEGSWLTVV.

In nucleotides, the CDR3 is TGCGCCAGCAGCCAAGATCCGGTCAGGACGTTTAGCAATCAGCCCCAGCATTTT. Its translation: CASSQDPVRTFSNQPQHF. The chain links TRBV4-1 to TRBJ1-5; D gene unclear. Between the trimmed V and J ends, which lost 0 bases and 0 bases, there was a span of 15 bases. Germline assignment: CDR1 MGHRA and CDR2 YSYEKL. The CDR3 is 18 residues long.

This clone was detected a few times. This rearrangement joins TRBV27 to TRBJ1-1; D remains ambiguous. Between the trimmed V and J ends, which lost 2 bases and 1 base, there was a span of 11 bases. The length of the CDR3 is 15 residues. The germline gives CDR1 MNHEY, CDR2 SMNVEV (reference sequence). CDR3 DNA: TGTGCCAGCAGTTTAATGCAAGGGAGGAACACTGAAGCTTTCTTT. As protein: CASSLMQGRNTEAFF.

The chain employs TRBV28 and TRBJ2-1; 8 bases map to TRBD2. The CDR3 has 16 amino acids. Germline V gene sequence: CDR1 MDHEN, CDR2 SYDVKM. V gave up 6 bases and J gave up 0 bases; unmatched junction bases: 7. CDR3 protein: CASSPKLADSYNEQFF. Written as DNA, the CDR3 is TGTGCCAGCAGCCCCAAACTAGCGGACTCCTACAATGAGCAGTTCTTC.

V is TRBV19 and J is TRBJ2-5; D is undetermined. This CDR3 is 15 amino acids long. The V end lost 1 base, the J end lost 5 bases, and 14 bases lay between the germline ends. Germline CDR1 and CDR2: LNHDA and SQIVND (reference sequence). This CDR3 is CASSIGAAFRETQYF. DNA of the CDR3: TGTGCCAGTAGTATAGGGGCGGCCTTCCGGGAGACCCAGTACTTC. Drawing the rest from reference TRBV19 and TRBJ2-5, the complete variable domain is DGGITQSPKYLFRKEGQNVTLSCEQNLNHDAMYWYRQDPGQGLRLIYYSQIVNDFQKGDIAEGYSVSREKKESFPLTVTSAQKNPTAFYLCASSIGAAFRETQYFGPGTRLLVL.

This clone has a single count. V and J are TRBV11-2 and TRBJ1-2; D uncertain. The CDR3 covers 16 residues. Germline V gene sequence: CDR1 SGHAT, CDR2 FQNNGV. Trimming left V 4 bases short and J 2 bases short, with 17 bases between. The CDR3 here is CASSSSRGGLNYGYTF. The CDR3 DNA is TGTGCCAGCAGCTCCTCCCGAGGCGGATTAAACTATGGCTACACCTTC.

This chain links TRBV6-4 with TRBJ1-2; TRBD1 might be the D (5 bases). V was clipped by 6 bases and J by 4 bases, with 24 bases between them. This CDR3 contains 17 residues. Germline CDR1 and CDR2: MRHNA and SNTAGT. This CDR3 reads CASSYLPGGGNGYGYTF. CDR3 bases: TGTGCCAGCAGCTACCTCCCCGGGGGGGGGAACGGCTATGGCTACACCTTC.

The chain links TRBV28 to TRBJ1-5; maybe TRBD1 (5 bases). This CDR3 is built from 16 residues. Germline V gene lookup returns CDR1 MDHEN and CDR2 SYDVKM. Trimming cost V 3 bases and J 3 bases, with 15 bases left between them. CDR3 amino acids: CASSFPPGHPNQPQHF. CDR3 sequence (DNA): TGTGCCAGCAGTTTCCCCCCTGGACATCCCAATCAGCCCCAGCATTTT. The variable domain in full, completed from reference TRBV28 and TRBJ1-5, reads DVKVTQSSRYLVKRTGEKVFLECVQDMDHENMFWYRQDPGLGLRLIYFSYDVKMKEKGDIPEGYSVSREKKERFSLILESASTNQTSMYLCASSFPPGHPNQPQHFGDGTRLSIL.

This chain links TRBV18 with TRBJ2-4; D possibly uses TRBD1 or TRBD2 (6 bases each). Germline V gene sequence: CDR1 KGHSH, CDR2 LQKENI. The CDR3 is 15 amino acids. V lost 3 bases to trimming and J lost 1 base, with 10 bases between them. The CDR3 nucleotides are TGTGCCAGCTCACCTCCGGGGGCGGCCAAAAACATTCAGTACTTC. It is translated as CASSPPGAAKNIQYF. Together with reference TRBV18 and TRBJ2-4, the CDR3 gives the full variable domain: NAGVMQNPRHLVRRRGQEARLRCSPMKGHSHVYWYRQLPEEGLKFMVYLQKENIIDESGMPKERFSAEFPKEGPSILRIQQVVRGDSAAYFCASSPPGAAKNIQYFGAGTRLSVL.